This passage covers 3 T cell receptor beta chains from one sample sequenced in a study of blood T cell repertoires in COVID-19. Measured with immunoSEQ multiplex PCR; TCRdb has only the in-frame clones, and not every one. The sample carries approximately 250,000 clones, roughly 86% recorded once. The specimen sequenced was peripheral blood. The receptors were gathered from a man between 35 and 55 years old with active or convalescent COVID-19.

CDR3 bases: TGTGCCAGCAGTGACAACAGGGGGCACAATGAGCAGTTCTTC. Translation gives CASSDNRGHNEQFF. The chain employs TRBV2 and TRBJ2-1; 9 nucleotides agree with TRBD1. Germline lookup yields CDR1 SNHLY and CDR2 FYNNEI. CDR3 length: 14 amino acids. Losses at the gene ends were 3 bases for V and 5 bases for J; bases not matched to a gene: 2.

This clone has just a few counts. The chain carries TRBV7-3 and TRBJ1-1; no clear D. CDR1 and CDR2 from the germline V gene are SGHTA and FQGTGA. CDR3 size: 15 residues. The germline V and J ends were trimmed by 3 bases and 3 bases, with 14 bases remaining between them. The CDR3: CASSLFITVHTEAFF. For the CDR3, the DNA is TGTGCCAGCAGCTTGTTTATAACGGTCCACACTGAAGCTTTCTTT. The entire variable domain, with the rest obtained from reference TRBV7-3 and TRBJ1-1, is as follows: GAGVSQTPSNKVTEKGKYVELRCDPISGHTALYWYRQSLGQGPEFLIYFQGTGAADDSGLPNDRFFAVRPEGSVSTLKIQRTERGDSAVYLCASSLFITVHTEAFFGQGTRLTVV.

The J gene is TRBJ1-4, the V gene TRBV11-2; D is unresolved. CDR1 is SGHAT, CDR2 FQNNGV, per germline. This CDR3 comprises 13 residues. With 3 bases removed from V and 0 bases from J, the gap between germline ends came to 2 bases. The CDR3 region is CASSFATNEKLFF. CDR3 DNA sequence: TGTGCCAGCAGCTTCGCAACTAATGAAAAACTGTTTTTT. The whole variable domain, remainder taken from reference TRBV11-2 and TRBJ1-4, is EAGVAQSPRYKIIEKRQSVAFWCNPISGHATLYWYQQILGQGPKLLIQFQNNGVVDDSQLPKDRFSAERLKGVDSTLKIQPAKLEDSAVYLCASSFATNEKLFFGSGTQLSVL.